This entry lists 6 T cell receptor beta chains sequenced from one sample in a study of early stage breast cancer tumors. Clones were sequenced by immunoSEQ multiplex PCR, and TCRdb holds only the in-frame ones, with some missing. The sample lists about 36,000 clones, under 80% seen once, with about 7% in the top ten. The specimen sequenced was blood. These receptor sequences come from a person in their sixties or seventies with breast cancer.

The chain employs TRBV29-1 and TRBJ1-2; the D is unclear. This CDR3 has 13 amino acids. The ends were cut back, 6 bases at V and 2 bases at J, with 13 bases in the middle. Germline V lookup: CDR1 SQVTM, CDR2 ANQGSEA. CDR3 loop: CSVRTDLNYGYTF. The DNA for the CDR3 is TGCAGCGTGAGGACGGACCTGAACTATGGCTACACCTTC.

The rearrangement uses TRBV28 and TRBJ1-1; perhaps TRBD1 as D (6 bases). CDR1 and CDR2 (germline): MDHEN, SYDVKM. This CDR3 comprises 12 residues. V lost 6 bases and J 5 bases, leaving 10 bases between the germline ends. For the CDR3, the DNA is TGTGCCAGCAGGTTAGGGGGAACTGAAGCTTTCTTT. It codes for CASRLGGTEAFF.

The genes are TRBV5-6 and TRBJ2-5; TRBD2 matches at 7 bases. This CDR3 has 14 residues. Germline-derived CDR1 and CDR2 are SGHDT and YYEEEE. J lost 3 bases, V lost 3 bases, and 5 bases had no gene match. Here the CDR3 reads CASSSNGGEETQYF. The CDR3 DNA reads TGTGCCAGCAGCTCAAATGGGGGGGAAGAGACCCAGTACTTC.

This rearrangement joins TRBV6-1 to TRBJ2-7, with 10 bases lining up with TRBD2. In germline, CDR1 is MNHNS, CDR2 SASEGT. The ends lost 7 bases at V and 2 bases at J; junction bases unmatched: 5. This CDR3 comprises 14 residues. The CDR3 loop is CASTPSGSPYEQYF. The CDR3 nucleotides are TGTGCCAGCACCCCTAGCGGGAGCCCCTACGAGCAGTACTTC.

This chain links TRBV6-5 with TRBJ2-7; 9 nucleotides match TRBD1. V shed 5 bases and J 4 bases; nucleotides not matched to a gene: 6. The CDR3 has 14 amino acids. Germline loops: CDR1 MNHEY, CDR2 SVGAGI. The CDR3 sequence: CASSQLGQGYEQYF. As DNA, the CDR3 is TGTGCCAGCAGTCAACTCGGACAGGGGTACGAGCAGTACTTC.

V gene TRBV29-1 combines with J gene TRBJ1-2; D possibly corresponds to TRBD1 (6 bases). Trimming pared 4 bases from V and 7 bases from J, leaving 19 bases between. The germline CDR1 and CDR2 sequences are SQVTM and ANQGSEA. The CDR3 contains 14 residues. CDR3: CSVVRTVNSGGYTF. Here the CDR3 DNA reads TGCAGCGTTGTTAGGACAGTCAACAGCGGTGGCTACACCTTC.